This TCR beta chain was captured by sequencing in a study of response to subunit inactivated influenza vaccine. The germline CDR1 and CDR2 sequences are ENHRY and SYGVKD. V was cut by 3 bases and J by 0 bases, with 10 bases left in between. There are 15 residues in the CDR3. Regarding the study as a whole: Authors suggested each seasonal influenza vaccination recruits few new T cells.

This clonotype was observed many times. The target antigen is unknown. One entry per CDR3 protein, called by TCRdb with MiXCR from the RT-PCR reads. This sample yields hundreds of thousands of distinct CDR3 sequences, of which less than 20% are seen a single time; under 14% belongs to the top ten. The sample consisted of PBMCs from blood, taken 11 to 12 days after vaccination. The chain links TRBV10-3 to TRBJ2-3, with D unclear. The TCR originated in a man between 45 and 60 years old who received an inactivated influenza vaccine. Here the CDR3 DNA reads TGTGCCATCAGTGAAATGGGGTCTAGCACAGATACGCAGTATTTT. Translating it yields CAISEMGSSTDTQYF.